Below are 15 T cell receptor beta chains sequenced from a single sample in a study of T cell changes during pregnancy in multiple sclerosis. Clones were sequenced by immunoSEQ multiplex PCR, and TCRdb holds only the in-frame ones, with some missing. The sample contains roughly 28,000 clones, about 89% of which appear only once. The material sequenced was CD8+ T cells from peripheral blood mononuclear cells, taken before pregnancy. The receptors were sampled from a female donor with multiple sclerosis, enrolled in a pregnancy study.

The chain employs TRBV7-6 and TRBJ2-1; 8 positions match TRBD2. V was pared by 1 base and J by 0 bases, with 8 bases of the junction left unmatched. The CDR3 has 18 residues. CDR1 and CDR2 from the germline V gene are SGHVS and FNYEAQ. DNA for the CDR3: TGTGCCAGCAGCTTAGGGGTTAGCGGGGCTAGCTCCTACAATGAGCAGTTCTTC. Protein: CASSLGVSGASSYNEQFF. The full variable domain, rest sourced from reference TRBV7-6 and TRBJ2-1, is GAGVSQSPRYKVTKRGQDVALRCDPISGHVSLYWYRQALGQGPEFLTYFNYEAQQDKSGLPNDRFSAERPEGSISTLTIQRTEQRDSAMYRCASSLGVSGASSYNEQFFGPGTRLTVL.

This clone was seen once. V and J are TRBV7-9 and TRBJ2-7; 7 bases are shared with TRBD1. Germline V lookup: CDR1 SEHNR, CDR2 FQNEAQ (reference sequence). The CDR3 length is 15 residues. V shed 5 bases and J 6 bases; nucleotides not matched to a gene: 13. CDR3 DNA: TGTGCCAGCAGCCCGAAGACAGGGTACATTTTCGAGCAGTACTTC. It is translated as CASSPKTGYIFEQYF.

This chain connects TRBV12-5 to TRBJ1-5, with 9 bases aligning to TRBD1. After removal of 6 bases from V and 5 bases from J, the junction contained 8 bases not matched to a gene. There are 15 residues in the CDR3. Germline CDR1 LGHNT, CDR2 FRNRAP. The DNA for the CDR3 is TGTGCTAGTGGGACCGGGACAGGGAGGTATCAGCCCCAGCATTTT. It is translated as CASGTGTGRYQPQHF.

V and J are TRBV19 and TRBJ1-1; unclear D gene. With 2 bases removed from V and 4 bases from J, the gap between germline ends came to 8 bases. CDR3 length equals 13 residues. Germline lookup yields CDR1 LNHDA and CDR2 SQIVND (reference sequence). CDR3: CASSIYLSTEAFF. The CDR3 coding sequence is TGTGCCAGTAGTATATATCTGAGCACTGAAGCTTTCTTT.

The chain recombines TRBV27 with TRBJ2-7; weak D call: TRBD2 (5 bases). V was pared by 4 bases and J by 6 bases, with 13 bases between. CDR3 length: 13 amino acids. The V gene's germline CDR1 is MNHEY and CDR2 SMNVEV (reference sequence). The chain's CDR3 is CASSWASGSEQYF. The CDR3 DNA sequence: TGTGCCAGCAGTTGGGCATCTGGGAGCGAGCAGTACTTC.

This chain links TRBV4-2 with TRBJ1-1; TRBD1 aligns across 9 bases. This CDR3 spans 16 amino acids. Germline assignment: CDR1 LGHNA and CDR2 YNFKEQ. Trimming at V came to 0 bases and at J to 3 bases, leaving 5 bases not matched to a gene. CDR3 nucleotides: TGTGCCAGCAGCCAAGATTTGACAGGGGGGGACACTGAAGCTTTCTTT. Translation gives CASSQDLTGGDTEAFF.

The rearrangement joins TRBV25-1 to TRBJ1-1, with D uncertain. Germline V gene data show CDR1 as MGHDK and CDR2 as SYGVNS. V was shortened by 8 bases and J by 8 bases, with 12 bases between the two germline ends. The CDR3 is 11 residues long. The chain's CDR3 is CASEDSIEAFF. The CDR3 nucleotides read TGTGCCAGCGAGGACTCTATCGAAGCTTTCTTT.

The chain employs TRBV5-6 and TRBJ2-7; the match to TRBD1 covers 10 bases. Looked up from germline, CDR1 is SGHDT and CDR2 is YYEEEE. The CDR3 has 14 residues. The V segment lost 5 bases and the J segment 5 bases; nucleotides outside the gene matches: 7. Here the CDR3 DNA reads TGTGCCAGCAGAATCGGGACAGGGGTGAACGAGCAGTACTTC. It codes for CASRIGTGVNEQYF.

The V and J genes are TRBV4-3 and TRBJ2-7, with 10 nucleotides matching TRBD2. Per the germline V gene, CDR1 is LGHNA and CDR2 is YSLEER. The ends lost 0 bases at V and 4 bases at J; junction bases unmatched: 0. The CDR3 totals 14 residues. The CDR3 coding sequence is TGCGCCAGCAGCCAAGAAGCGGGAGGGTACGAGCAGTACTTC. This sequence encodes CASSQEAGGYEQYF.

DNA for the CDR3: TGCGCCAGCAGCCAAGACTCTAGCGGGAGGGGCTCCTACGAGCAGTACTTC. This sequence encodes CASSQDSSGRGSYEQYF. This chain links TRBV4-3 with TRBJ2-7; 12 bases fit TRBD2. This CDR3 has 17 residues. Germline loops: CDR1 LGHNA, CDR2 YSLEER. With V trimmed by 0 bases and J by 0 bases, 3 bases remained unmatched.

The J gene is TRBJ2-1, the V gene TRBV28, with TRBD2 matching over 9 bases. V lost 6 bases and J lost 2; bases outside the gene matches: 8. Germline values: CDR1 MDHEN, CDR2 SYDVKM. The CDR3 totals 16 residues. The CDR3 nucleotides are TGTGCCAGCAGGTTAGCGGGAGTCACCCCCTACAATGAGCAGTTCTTC. Its translation is CASRLAGVTPYNEQFF.

The V gene is TRBV9, the J gene TRBJ2-3; 9 nucleotides line up with TRBD2. Germline lookup yields CDR1 SGDLS and CDR2 YYNGEE. This CDR3 is 17 amino acids long. Losses at the gene ends were 1 base for V and 2 bases for J; bases not matched to a gene: 8. This chain's CDR3 is CASSVSGREGPTDTQYF. The DNA for the CDR3 is TGTGCCAGCAGCGTATCAGGGCGGGAGGGCCCCACAGATACGCAGTATTTT. Together with reference TRBV9 and TRBJ2-3, the CDR3 gives the full variable domain: DSGVTQTPKHLITATGQRVTLRCSPRSGDLSVYWYQQSLDQGLQFLIQYYNGEERAKGNILERFSAQQFPDLHSELNLSSLELGDSALYFCASSVSGREGPTDTQYFGPGTRLTVL.

The chain recombines TRBV27 with TRBJ2-1, with D maybe TRBD1 (6 bases). Trimming shortened V by 5 bases and J by 2 bases, and 10 bases separated the two germline ends. This CDR3 region has 14 residues. Germline CDR1 MNHEY, CDR2 SMNVEV (reference sequence). DNA of the CDR3: TGTGCCAGCAGTACCCAGGGGCCCTACAATGAGCAGTTCTTC. This translates into CASSTQGPYNEQFF.

The rearrangement uses TRBV9 and TRBJ1-5, with D perhaps TRBD1 (5 bases). Germline values: CDR1 SGDLS, CDR2 YYNGEE. V shed 3 bases and J shed 0 bases, with 10 bases lying between them. CDR3 length equals 15 residues. In DNA, the CDR3 is TGTGCCAGCAGCGCGGGGGGGGATAGCAATCAGCCCCAGCATTTT. This encodes CASSAGGDSNQPQHF.

The chain combines TRBV4-1 with TRBJ1-4; a possible D gene is TRBD1 (6 bases). Germline CDR1 and CDR2: MGHRA and YSYEKL. The CDR3 is 16 amino acids. V lost 4 bases, J lost 4 bases, and 16 bases lay in between. The CDR3 sequence is CASSRGGQTVNEKLFF. CDR3 DNA: TGCGCCAGCAGCCGGGGGGGGCAAACGGTTAATGAAAAACTGTTTTTT.